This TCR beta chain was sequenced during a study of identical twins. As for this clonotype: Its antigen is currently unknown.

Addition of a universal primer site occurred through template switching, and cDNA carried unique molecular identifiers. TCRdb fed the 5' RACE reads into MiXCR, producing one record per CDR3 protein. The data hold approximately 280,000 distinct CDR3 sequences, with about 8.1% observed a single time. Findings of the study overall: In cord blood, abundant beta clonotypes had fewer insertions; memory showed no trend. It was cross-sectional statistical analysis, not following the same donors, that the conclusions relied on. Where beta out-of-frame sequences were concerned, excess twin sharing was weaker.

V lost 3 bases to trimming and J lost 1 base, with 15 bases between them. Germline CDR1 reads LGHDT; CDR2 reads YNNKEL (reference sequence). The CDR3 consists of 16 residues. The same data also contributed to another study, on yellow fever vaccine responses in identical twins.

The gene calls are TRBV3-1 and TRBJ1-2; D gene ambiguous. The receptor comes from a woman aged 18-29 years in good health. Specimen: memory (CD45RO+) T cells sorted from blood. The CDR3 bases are TGTGCCAGCAGCCACTACCGGCACTCCGATAACTATGGCTACACCTTC. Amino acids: CASSHYRHSDNYGYTF.